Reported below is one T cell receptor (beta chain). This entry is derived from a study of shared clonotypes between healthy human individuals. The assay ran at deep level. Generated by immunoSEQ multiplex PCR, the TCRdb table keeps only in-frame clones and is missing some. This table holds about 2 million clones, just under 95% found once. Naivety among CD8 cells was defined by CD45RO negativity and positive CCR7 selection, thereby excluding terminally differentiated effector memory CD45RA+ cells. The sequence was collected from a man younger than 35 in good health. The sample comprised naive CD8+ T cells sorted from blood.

CDR3 nucleotides: TGTGCCAGCAGTTACTCGACCCAGGGGTACAATGAGCAGTTCTTC. This codes for CASSYSTQGYNEQFF. V and J are TRBV6-6 and TRBJ2-1, with a weak D call TRBD1 (6 bases). The CDR3 spans 15 residues. Germline V gene data show CDR1 as MNHNY and CDR2 as SVGAGI (reference sequence). The V gene lost 0 bases and the J gene lost 4 bases, with 10 bases spanning the gap.